Below are 3 T cell receptor beta chains sequenced from a single sample in a study of monozygotic twins with inflammatory bowel disease. TCRdb re-called the 5' RACE reads and catalogs CDR3 proteins one per entry, DNA excluded. The sample has some 440,000 distinct CDR3 sequences. The source material was blood. These receptors all come from a human donor with ulcerative colitis or Crohn's disease, or a healthy co-twin of an affected twin (not recorded which).

The rearrangement joins TRBV5-1 to TRBJ2-5; there is no DNA to check the TCRdb D call of TRBD1. The CDR3 covers 13 residues. Germline CDR1 SGHRS, CDR2 YFSETQ. Here the CDR3 reads CASKTGQGETQYF.

The chain recombines TRBV5-1 with TRBJ1-4; absent DNA, TCRdb's TRBD1 call cannot be checked. The V gene's germline CDR1 is SGHRS and CDR2 YFSETQ. The CDR3 has 14 residues. CDR3 loop: CASSFGQRNEKLFF.

This chain links TRBV7-3 with TRBJ2-1; TCRdb's D gene call, TRBD1, goes unchecked for lack of DNA. The CDR3 spans 12 residues. CDR1 is SGHTA, CDR2 FQGTGA, per germline. CDR3 residues: CASSLHSGAKFF. The full variable domain, with the rest looked up from reference TRBV7-3 and TRBJ2-1, is GAGVSQTPSNKVTEKGKYVELRCDPISGHTALYWYRQSLGQGPEFLIYFQGTGAADDSGLPNDRFFAVRPEGSVSTLKIQRTERGDSAVYLCASSLHSGAKFFGPGTRLTVL.